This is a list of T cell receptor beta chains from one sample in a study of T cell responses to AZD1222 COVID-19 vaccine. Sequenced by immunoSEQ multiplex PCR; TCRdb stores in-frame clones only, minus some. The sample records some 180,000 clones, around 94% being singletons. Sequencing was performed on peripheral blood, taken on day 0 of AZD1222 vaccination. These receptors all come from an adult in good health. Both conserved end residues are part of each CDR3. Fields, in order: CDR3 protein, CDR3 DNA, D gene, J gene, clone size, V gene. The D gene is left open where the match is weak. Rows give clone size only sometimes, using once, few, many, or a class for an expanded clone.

cdr3_aa: CASMYGTEAFF
cdr3_nt: TGTGCCAGCATGTACGGGACTGAAGCTTTCTTT
d_call: -
j_call: TRBJ1-1
clone_size: -
v_call: TRBV6-5

cdr3_aa: CAISRQGNTEAFF
cdr3_nt: TGTGCCATTTCCCGACAGGGGAACACTGAAGCTTTCTTT
d_call: TRBD1
j_call: TRBJ1-1
clone_size: -
v_call: TRBV10-3

cdr3_aa: CASARGGSGANVLTF
cdr3_nt: TGTGCCTCAGCACGGGGAGGCTCTGGGGCCAACGTCCTGACTTTC
d_call: -
j_call: TRBJ2-6
clone_size: once
v_call: TRBV6-5

cdr3_aa: CATSRRPSTSPGSTEAFF
cdr3_nt: TGTGCCACCAGCAGACGCCCTTCTACAAGCCCGGGGTCCACTGAAGCTTTCTTT
d_call: -
j_call: TRBJ1-1
clone_size: -
v_call: TRBV15

cdr3_aa: CASSLPNYGYTF
cdr3_nt: TGTGCCAGCAGTTTGCCTAACTATGGCTACACCTTC
d_call: -
j_call: TRBJ1-2
clone_size: -
v_call: TRBV28

cdr3_aa: CASRRGNEQFF
cdr3_nt: TGTGCCAGTCGAAGAGGAAATGAGCAGTTCTTC
d_call: -
j_call: TRBJ2-1
clone_size: -
v_call: TRBV19

cdr3_aa: CASSEYGTKNTIYF
cdr3_nt: TGTGCCAGCAGTGAATATGGGACCAAAAACACCATATATTTT
d_call: -
j_call: TRBJ1-3
clone_size: -
v_call: TRBV25-1

cdr3_aa: CAWKGGVDNEKLFF
cdr3_nt: TGTGCCTGGAAGGGAGGGGTTGATAATGAAAAACTGTTTTTT
d_call: -
j_call: TRBJ1-4
clone_size: -
v_call: TRBV30

cdr3_aa: CASSRQGQGNTEAFF
cdr3_nt: TGTGCCAGCTCACGACAGGGACAGGGGAACACTGAAGCTTTCTTT
d_call: TRBD1
j_call: TRBJ1-1
clone_size: -
v_call: TRBV18

cdr3_aa: CATSDQTAGGPHNEQFF
cdr3_nt: TGTGCCACCAGTGATCAGACAGCGGGGGGGCCCCACAATGAGCAGTTCTTC
d_call: TRBD2
j_call: TRBJ2-1
clone_size: once
v_call: TRBV24-1

cdr3_aa: CASRSRMDTEAFF
cdr3_nt: TGTGCCAGCCGTTCTCGGATGGACACTGAAGCTTTCTTT
d_call: -
j_call: TRBJ1-1
clone_size: -
v_call: TRBV12-3/TRBV12-4

cdr3_aa: CASSSRAQANYGYTF
cdr3_nt: TGTGCCAGCAGTTCCAGGGCTCAGGCTAACTATGGCTACACCTTC
d_call: -
j_call: TRBJ1-2
clone_size: -
v_call: TRBV6-5

cdr3_aa: CASSLGVGYGYTF
cdr3_nt: TGTGCCAGCAGCTTAGGGGTGGGCTATGGCTACACCTTC
d_call: -
j_call: TRBJ1-2
clone_size: -
v_call: TRBV7-9

cdr3_aa: CAISEPGLAGGSTDTQYF
cdr3_nt: TGTGCCATCAGTGAGCCGGGACTAGCGGGGGGTAGCACAGATACGCAGTATTTT
d_call: TRBD2
j_call: TRBJ2-3
clone_size: -
v_call: TRBV10-3

cdr3_aa: CAMGDNYNEQFF
cdr3_nt: TGTGCCATGGGAGATAACTACAATGAGCAGTTCTTC
d_call: -
j_call: TRBJ2-1
clone_size: -
v_call: TRBV10-3

cdr3_aa: CASSGGVSYNEQFF
cdr3_nt: TGTGCCAGCAGCGGCGGGGTCTCCTACAATGAGCAGTTCTTC
d_call: -
j_call: TRBJ2-1
clone_size: -
v_call: TRBV13

cdr3_aa: CASRAWGTAGDTQYF
cdr3_nt: TGCGCCAGCAGAGCGTGGGGGACGGCGGGGGATACGCAGTATTTT
d_call: -
j_call: TRBJ2-3
clone_size: -
v_call: TRBV4-1

cdr3_aa: CASSRLQGPRGNTIYF
cdr3_nt: TGTGCCAGCAGCCGATTACAGGGCCCGCGGGGAAACACCATATATTTT
d_call: -
j_call: TRBJ1-3
clone_size: -
v_call: TRBV11-2

cdr3_aa: CASSEGSYGYTF
cdr3_nt: TGTGCCAGCAGTGAGGGTAGCTATGGCTACACCTTC
d_call: -
j_call: TRBJ1-2
clone_size: -
v_call: TRBV2

cdr3_aa: CASSLAGQSNQPQHF
cdr3_nt: TGTGCCAGCAGCTTAGCGGGACAGAGCAATCAGCCCCAGCATTTT
d_call: TRBD1
j_call: TRBJ1-5
clone_size: -
v_call: TRBV7-2

cdr3_aa: CASSPRDRVTNEKLFF
cdr3_nt: TGTGCCAGCAGCCCCCGAGACAGGGTAACTAATGAAAAACTGTTTTTT
d_call: TRBD1
j_call: TRBJ1-4
clone_size: once
v_call: TRBV9

cdr3_aa: CASRILGDYGYTF
cdr3_nt: TGTGCCAGCAGGATTCTTGGGGACTATGGCTACACCTTC
d_call: -
j_call: TRBJ1-2
clone_size: -
v_call: TRBV28

cdr3_aa: CASRVQGGTEAFF
cdr3_nt: TGTGCCAGCAGGGTACAGGGGGGCACTGAAGCTTTCTTT
d_call: TRBD1
j_call: TRBJ1-1
clone_size: -
v_call: TRBV11-2

cdr3_aa: CASSFTAIYGYTF
cdr3_nt: TGTGCCAGCAGCTTCACAGCGATCTATGGCTACACCTTC
d_call: -
j_call: TRBJ1-2
clone_size: -
v_call: TRBV7-2

cdr3_aa: CASSGTGGNQPQHF
cdr3_nt: TGTGCCAGCAGTGGGACAGGGGGCAATCAGCCCCAGCATTTT
d_call: TRBD1
j_call: TRBJ1-5
clone_size: -
v_call: TRBV2

cdr3_aa: CASSISGWGELDEQFF
cdr3_nt: TGTGCCAGTAGTATATCTGGCTGGGGAGAATTGGATGAGCAGTTCTTC
d_call: -
j_call: TRBJ2-1
clone_size: -
v_call: TRBV19

cdr3_aa: CASSQTGTYEQYF
cdr3_nt: TGTGCCAGCAGCCAGACAGGGACCTACGAGCAGTACTTC
d_call: TRBD1
j_call: TRBJ2-7
clone_size: -
v_call: TRBV5-4

cdr3_aa: CASSPISGYTEAFF
cdr3_nt: TGTGCCAGCAGCCCCATTTCGGGATACACTGAAGCTTTCTTT
d_call: -
j_call: TRBJ1-1
clone_size: -
v_call: TRBV9

cdr3_aa: CAISGTWGKGNTEAFF
cdr3_nt: TGTGCCATCAGTGGGACGTGGGGGAAAGGAAACACTGAAGCTTTCTTT
d_call: -
j_call: TRBJ1-1
clone_size: -
v_call: TRBV10-3

cdr3_aa: CASSEPDRPNTEAFF
cdr3_nt: TGCGCCAGCAGTGAGCCGGACAGACCGAACACTGAAGCTTTCTTT
d_call: -
j_call: TRBJ1-1
clone_size: -
v_call: TRBV10-2

cdr3_aa: CASSQDLGTEEETQYF
cdr3_nt: TGCGCCAGCAGCCAAGATTTAGGCACCGAAGAAGAGACCCAGTACTTC
d_call: -
j_call: TRBJ2-5
clone_size: once
v_call: TRBV4-1

cdr3_aa: CASSRGLGEQYF
cdr3_nt: TGTGCCAGCAGCCGAGGACTCGGCGAGCAGTACTTC
d_call: -
j_call: TRBJ2-7
clone_size: -
v_call: TRBV12-3/TRBV12-4

cdr3_aa: CASSLDSITGELFF
cdr3_nt: TGTGCCAGCAGCCTGGACAGTATCACCGGGGAGCTGTTTTTT
d_call: -
j_call: TRBJ2-2
clone_size: -
v_call: TRBV7-3

cdr3_aa: CASRDSDRHTEAFF
cdr3_nt: TGTGCCAGCAGGGACTCGGACAGGCACACTGAAGCTTTCTTT
d_call: TRBD1
j_call: TRBJ1-1
clone_size: -
v_call: TRBV6-4

cdr3_aa: CASSVWDRAGTEAFF
cdr3_nt: TGTGCCAGCAGCGTATGGGACAGGGCAGGCACTGAAGCTTTCTTT
d_call: TRBD1
j_call: TRBJ1-1
clone_size: -
v_call: TRBV9

cdr3_aa: CASSEDVWGVVSADTQYF
cdr3_nt: TGTGCCAGCAGTGAAGACGTATGGGGAGTCGTAAGCGCAGATACGCAGTATTTT
d_call: -
j_call: TRBJ2-3
clone_size: -
v_call: TRBV6-1

cdr3_aa: CATIRQVVPYEQYF
cdr3_nt: TGTGCCACCATTAGACAGGTGGTACCCTACGAGCAGTACTTC
d_call: -
j_call: TRBJ2-7
clone_size: -
v_call: TRBV6-5

cdr3_aa: CASSEGPGQGFGNYGYTF
cdr3_nt: TGTGCCAGCAGTGAAGGTCCCGGACAGGGGTTTGGTAACTATGGCTACACCTTC
d_call: TRBD1
j_call: TRBJ1-2
clone_size: -
v_call: TRBV2

cdr3_aa: CASSSSGGRSYNEQFF
cdr3_nt: TGTGCCAGCAGTTCTTCTGGCGGCCGCTCCTACAATGAGCAGTTCTTC
d_call: -
j_call: TRBJ2-1
clone_size: -
v_call: TRBV6-2/TRBV6-3

cdr3_aa: CASSLGRLNPSYEQYF
cdr3_nt: TGTGCCAGCAGCTTAGGGCGCCTGAACCCCTCCTACGAGCAGTACTTC
d_call: -
j_call: TRBJ2-7
clone_size: -
v_call: TRBV7-8

cdr3_aa: CATSDPGQGAYSYEQYF
cdr3_nt: TGTGCCACCAGTGATCCAGGACAGGGGGCCTACTCCTACGAGCAGTACTTC
d_call: TRBD1
j_call: TRBJ2-7
clone_size: -
v_call: TRBV24-1

cdr3_aa: CASSWGQAYGYTF
cdr3_nt: TGTGCCAGCAGCTGGGGACAAGCCTATGGCTACACCTTC
d_call: -
j_call: TRBJ1-2
clone_size: -
v_call: TRBV7-2

cdr3_aa: CASSLGSRAGSGEVGELFF
cdr3_nt: TGTGCCAGCAGTTTGGGGAGCAGGGCGGGTTCGGGCGAGGTCGGGGAGCTGTTTTTT
d_call: -
j_call: TRBJ2-2
clone_size: once
v_call: TRBV27

cdr3_aa: CASSIFPNTGELFF
cdr3_nt: TGTGCCAGTAGTATCTTCCCAAACACCGGGGAGCTGTTTTTT
d_call: -
j_call: TRBJ2-2
clone_size: -
v_call: TRBV19

cdr3_aa: CASSQSGGNQPQHF
cdr3_nt: TGTGCCAGCAGCCAGTCAGGGGGTAATCAGCCCCAGCATTTT
d_call: TRBD1
j_call: TRBJ1-5
clone_size: -
v_call: TRBV3-1/TRBV3-2

cdr3_aa: CASSPRTANNSPLHF
cdr3_nt: TGTGCCAGCTCACCCAGGACAGCTAATAATTCACCCCTCCACTTT
d_call: -
j_call: TRBJ1-6
clone_size: -
v_call: TRBV18

cdr3_aa: CASSQVGPRRNTEAFF
cdr3_nt: TGTGCCAGCAGCCAAGTGGGACCCCGGAGGAACACTGAAGCTTTCTTT
d_call: -
j_call: TRBJ1-1
clone_size: -
v_call: TRBV14

cdr3_aa: CASSSAGVTYEQYF
cdr3_nt: TGTGCCAGCAGCTCCGCAGGGGTGACCTACGAGCAGTACTTC
d_call: -
j_call: TRBJ2-7
clone_size: -
v_call: TRBV11-2

cdr3_aa: CAAGTSAEETQYF
cdr3_nt: TGTGCCGCCGGGACTAGCGCGGAAGAGACCCAGTACTTC
d_call: TRBD2
j_call: TRBJ2-5
clone_size: -
v_call: TRBV25-1

cdr3_aa: CASGLKPSGNTIYF
cdr3_nt: TGTGCTAGTGGTTTGAAGCCTTCTGGAAACACCATATATTTT
d_call: -
j_call: TRBJ1-3
clone_size: -
v_call: TRBV12-5

cdr3_aa: CASSDSLGQQFF
cdr3_nt: TGTGCCAGCAGTGATTCTCTGGGACAGCAGTTCTTC
d_call: -
j_call: TRBJ2-1
clone_size: -
v_call: TRBV2